A single TCR beta chain is shown here with its context. Its matching antigen is unknown. Clones were sequenced by immunoSEQ multiplex PCR, and TCRdb holds only the in-frame ones, with some missing. The sample has 65,000 to 70,000 clones, 80% seen once. This sample stems from a study of T cell responses to AZD1222 COVID-19 vaccine. The overall study: Second-dose groups at about 4 or about 12 weeks were pooled. Study-wide results and caveats: Nearly half of spike-specific TCRs reportedly go after variant regions that carry no mutations. Donor demographics were predominantly white British with a female majority; clonal diversity may be underestimated.

V gave up 3 bases and J gave up 2 bases; unmatched junction bases: 5. Germline CDR1 reads SGDLS; CDR2 reads YYNGEE. The CDR3 runs to 16 residues. The genes are TRBV9 and TRBJ2-5, with 12 nucleotides matching TRBD2. Sequencing used peripheral blood, obtained on day 0 of AZD1222 vaccination. The clonotype was recovered from an adult in good health. The CDR3 coding sequence is TGTGCCAGCAGCGCCGAACTAGCGGGGGGTCAAGAGACCCAGTACTTC. It is translated as CASSAELAGGQETQYF.